This T cell receptor beta chain stems from a study of cytotoxic CD8 clonotypes in ibrutinib-treated CLL (dated by TCRdb to the early 2020s). Describing the broader study: The cohort was composed of some ten relapsed/refractory and about 15 treatment-naive patients; IGHV unmutated status was identified in 17 patients. Longitudinal samples were obtainable from about 30% of the roughly 86 participants in the trial. Cryopreserved peripheral blood mononuclear cells were obtained before treatment, at response, and at either sustained remission or disease progression. Response samples were obtained after a median of roughly 13 months of treatment, with a range of about 6 to 36 months. On average, each sample yielded 255,043 productive templates and roughly 95,000 productive rearrangements. All remission and progressive disease samples were collected while patients were still receiving ibrutinib. Partial responses were observed in about 24 patients and complete responses in 2; after a median follow-up of 68 months, remission was maintained in roughly 15 patients and progression was observed in about twelve.

To note about this clone: It has no known antigen specificity. Base qualities are not provided; no much larger clone lies one nucleotide away.

V drops 2 bases and J drops 6 bases, leaving 11 bases in between. The CDR3 has 14 amino acids, counting the end cysteine and phenylalanine. Only CDR3 DNA is held: 42 bases, read in frame from base 1. Looking up the germline V gene (reference sequence) yields CDR1 MNHNY and CDR2 SVGAGI. This specimen's time point label, per the study, means: less than 30 months on ibrutinib. Around 2 micrograms of genomic DNA were extracted from cryopreserved PBMCs for TCR beta library preparation. Longitudinal blood samples from CLL patients on ibrutinib monotherapy underwent high-throughput TCR beta sequencing. Patients were enrolled in a phase 2 open-label single-center ibrutinib monotherapy trial. The goal of deep resolution MiSeq sequencing was a depth between 1 in 1 million and 1 in 200,000 T cells, and coverage averaged 10x per clonotype. The immunoSEQ hsTCRB Kit was used to generate the TCR beta libraries. As for how the authors treated the data: Data were analyzed with ImmunoSEQ Data Assistant and ImmunoSEQ Analyzer, with V, D and J genes assigned per IMGT definitions. Clonality, which ranges from 0 to 1, was calculated as one minus the normalized Shannon entropy of productive rearrangement frequencies. Only overrepresented clonotypes making up at least 0.05% of the repertoire of each patient were included in the public clonotype analysis. Some 13 age-matched healthy donor repertoires from immuneACCESS served as clonality controls. Sourced from immuneACCESS, this table was stored by TCRdb with only in-frame sequences that have V and J called. A share of the clones is absent; for the studies checked, an unresolved V gene accounts for under half, and the remainder has no known explanation. Clone size and the V and J calls come from that table; the DNA yielded D and trimming. The sample table shows 140,000 to 150,000 clones, and 70% to 80% are seen once. 5.1% of the sample rests with the top ten.

Findings and caveats that apply to the study as a whole: Clonality rose at ibrutinib response, remained stable during sustained remission, and dropped back toward baseline at progression. Sampling times were not matched between patients in sustained remission and patients whose disease was progressing, and lymph node repertoires were not examined. Public clonotypes were found to be uncommon and were observed to contract or remain stable during treatment; the increase in clonality was shown to reflect expansion of private clonotypes at ibrutinib response. At baseline, clonality was higher than in age-matched healthy donors and showed a strong correlation with circulating CD8+ T-cell counts.

This TCR derives from a human donor with chronic lymphocytic leukemia. This specimen consisted of PBMCs, obtained after 24 months of ibrutinib treatment. Recombination joined TRBV6-6 with TRBJ2-4; a tentative D call is TRBD2 (6 bases match). The CDR3 protein sequence reads: CASSYDPGGNIQYF. The base sequence is TGTGCCAGCAGTTACGACCCCGGGGGAAACATTCAGTACTTC.